Below are 10 T cell receptor beta chains sequenced from a single sample in a study of read filtering for tumor transcriptome and immune sequencing. Molecular barcoded adaptors covering alpha/delta and beta/gamma chains were used on 400 to 450 ng RNA. TCRdb independently ran MiXCR on the reads; one entry per CDR3 protein. This table has approximately 60,000 distinct CDR3 sequences, 20% to 25% appearing once. Sequenced sample: a population of CD138-negative cells sorted from bone marrow. Receptor source: a donor aged 40 or over with multiple myeloma.

This clonotype was seen many times. The rearrangement joins TRBV7-2 to TRBJ2-2; no reliable D call. With 5 bases removed from V and 5 bases from J, the gap between germline ends came to 12 bases. CDR1 and CDR2 from the germline V gene are SGHTA and FQGNSA. The length of the CDR3 is 14 residues. CDR3 residues: CASSPSRVTGELFF. The CDR3 DNA reads TGTGCCAGCAGCCCGAGTAGGGTAACCGGGGAGCTGTTTTTT. Combining the CDR3 with reference TRBV7-2 and TRBJ2-2 gives the whole variable domain GAGVSQSPSNKVTEKGKDVELRCDPISGHTALYWYRQSLGQGLEFLIYFQGNSAPDKSGLPSDRFSAERTGGSVSTLTIQRTQQEDSAVYLCASSPSRVTGELFFGEGSRLTVL.

This clonotype was detected ten times or more. This rearrangement joins TRBV7-9 to TRBJ2-7; D not certain. V lost 0 bases and J 2 bases, leaving 11 bases between the germline ends. The germline V gene encodes CDR1 SEHNR and CDR2 FQNEAQ (reference sequence). The CDR3 has 15 amino acids. The CDR3 nucleotides read TGTGCCAGCAGCTTAGCAGTGGGCTTAGCCTACGAGCAGTACTTC. Amino acid sequence: CASSLAVGLAYEQYF.

There are many counts of this clonotype. This sequence joins TRBV27 and TRBJ2-2, with 7 bases fitting TRBD1. The germline V gene has CDR1 MNHEY and CDR2 SMNVEV (reference sequence). The ends lost 0 bases at V and 4 bases at J; junction bases unmatched: 5. This CDR3 has 16 residues. The CDR3 bases are TGTGCCAGCAGTTTATCGTGGGGACAGCTCACCGGGGAGCTGTTTTTT. It yields the protein CASSLSWGQLTGELFF.

Many counts were recorded for this clonotype. V gene TRBV20-1 combines with J gene TRBJ2-5; TRBD2 agrees at 8 bases. Germline CDR1 DFQATT, CDR2 SNEGSKA (reference sequence). Trimming took 1 base from V and 4 from J; bases not matched to a gene: 5. CDR3 length: 14 amino acids. The CDR3 nucleotides are TGCAGTGCTAGAGTAGCGGGGATTCCAGAGACCCAGTACTTC. It is translated as CSARVAGIPETQYF.

The table lists this clonotype with many counts. V and J are TRBV29-1 and TRBJ2-1; no clear D. Germline V gives CDR1 SQVTM, CDR2 ANQGSEA. This CDR3 has 13 amino acids. The V end lost 1 base, the J end lost 5 bases, and 9 bases lay between the germline ends. CDR3 protein: CSVEVPVDNEQFF. The CDR3 nucleotides are TGCAGCGTTGAAGTTCCGGTAGACAATGAGCAGTTCTTC.

Comments on this clonotype: One junction end disagrees with the germline gene, perhaps due to a read error. The chain joins TRBV3-1 to TRBJ1-1; D ambiguous. The CDR3 runs 15 residues. CDR1 and CDR2 (germline): LGHDT, YNNKEL (reference sequence). The CDR3 region is CASSPGSVLNTEDFF. In DNA form, the CDR3 reads TGTGCCAGCAGTCCGGGCTCAGTGCTGAACACTGAAGATTTCTTT.

The chain recombines TRBV6-6 with TRBJ2-2; TRBD1 matches at 10 bases. From germline, CDR1 is MNHNY and CDR2 SVGAGI (reference sequence). The ends lost 5 bases at V and 2 bases at J; junction bases unmatched: 8. The CDR3 loop spans 17 amino acids. CDR3 nucleotide sequence: TGTGCCAGCAGTCCCGGGACAGGGGCCGTAAACACCGGGGAGCTGTTTTTT. It specifies CASSPGTGAVNTGELFF.

This clonotype was observed many times. This chain joins TRBV10-3 and TRBJ1-2; tentatively, D is TRBD1 (5 bases). Germline V gene sequence: CDR1 ENHRY, CDR2 SYGVKD. The CDR3 spans 14 residues. The V gene lost 2 bases and the J gene lost 5 bases, with 12 bases spanning the gap. The CDR3 DNA sequence: TGTGCCATCAGTGAGGAGGTCAGGGTATATGGCTACACCTTC. The encoded protein is CAISEEVRVYGYTF.

A few counts support this clonotype. The V call is TRBV7-9, the J call TRBJ1-3, with D possibly TRBD1 on 5 matching bases. V gave up 1 base and J gave up 3 bases, with 13 bases separating them. The CDR3 contains 16 residues. Per germline, CDR1 SEHNR and CDR2 FQNEAQ (reference sequence). The CDR3 loop reads CASSLGAGTHGNTIYF. The CDR3 DNA follows: TGTGCCAGCAGCTTAGGCGCCGGGACCCATGGAAACACCATATATTTT.

This rearrangement joins TRBV19 to TRBJ2-5; D call uncertain. Per germline, CDR1 LNHDA and CDR2 SQIVND (reference sequence). The CDR3 covers 12 residues. Trimming stripped 6 bases from V and 7 bases from J, with 12 bases between. CDR3 in amino acids: CASRGTSGTQYF. CDR3 DNA: TGTGCCAGTAGAGGAACTTCCGGGACCCAGTACTTC.